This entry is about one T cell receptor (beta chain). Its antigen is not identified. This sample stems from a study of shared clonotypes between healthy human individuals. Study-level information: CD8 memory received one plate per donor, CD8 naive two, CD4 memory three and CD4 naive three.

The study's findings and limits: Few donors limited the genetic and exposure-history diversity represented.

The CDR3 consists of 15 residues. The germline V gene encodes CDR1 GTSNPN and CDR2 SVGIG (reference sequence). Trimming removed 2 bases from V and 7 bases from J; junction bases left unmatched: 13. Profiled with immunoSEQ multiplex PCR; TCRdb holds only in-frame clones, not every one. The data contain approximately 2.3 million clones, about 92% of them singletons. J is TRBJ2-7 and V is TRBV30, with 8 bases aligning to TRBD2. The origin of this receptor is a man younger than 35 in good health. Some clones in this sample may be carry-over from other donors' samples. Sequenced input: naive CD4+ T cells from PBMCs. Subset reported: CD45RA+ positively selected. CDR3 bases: TGTGCCTGGAGTCTCCTGGGGGGACTAGTAGGTGAGCAGTACTTC. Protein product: CAWSLLGGLVGEQYF.